Given below is one TCR beta chain in context. Its specificity is not known. This sample is part of a study of T cells in Graves' hyperthyroidism and ophthalmopathy. Notes on the study in general: Ophthalmopathy and stable hyperthyroidism were separated by a 13 V-J model.

The investigators amplified TCR beta CDR3 regions from RNA transcripts. Primed by the HTBI set, a first-round RT-PCR was run on the TCR CDR3. TCRdb recomputed calls from the multiplex PCR reads with MiXCR, one row per CDR3 protein. Among 350,000 or so distinct CDR3 sequences listed, about 20% were seen once. The length of the CDR3 is 12 residues. The V and J ends lost 5 bases and 8 bases respectively, with 12 bases between them. This sequence joins TRBV12-3 or TRBV12-4 and TRBJ2-5, with a possible D match to TRBD2 (5 bases). The TCR comes from a woman aged 45-65 years with Graves' hyperthyroidism. Specimen: blood. The CDR3 DNA follows: TGTGCCAGCAGTAGAGAACTAGGAACCCAGTACTTC. Protein sequence: CASSRELGTQYF.